This passage covers 6 T cell receptor beta chains from one sample sequenced in a study of cytomegalovirus exposure and HLA in healthy donors. The PCR used 60 Vbeta and 13 Jbeta primers. The assay was immunoSEQ multiplex PCR, and TCRdb's table has in-frame clones only and misses some. This sample has around 100,000 clones, with roughly 70% found just once. Sequenced input: PBMCs. Every receptor here comes from a man aged 35-49 years in good health and CMV-seropositive.

The chain couples TRBV6-1 to TRBJ1-2, with a weak D call TRBD1 (5 bases). The CDR3 length is 13 residues. Germline CDR1 is MNHNS and CDR2 is SASEGT. The V and J ends lost 5 bases and 6 bases respectively, with 13 bases between them. CDR3 sequence (DNA): TGTGCCAGCAGTCGCGGGGAAGGGGATGGCTACACCTTC. This sequence encodes CASSRGEGDGYTF.

The rearrangement uses TRBV4-1 and TRBJ2-3, with TRBD1 identical over 11 bases. V was pared by 4 bases and J by 0 bases, with 3 bases of the junction left unmatched. The CDR3 is 16 amino acids. The germline V gene encodes CDR1 MGHRA and CDR2 YSYEKL. DNA for the CDR3: TGCGCCAGCAGCCCTGGACAGGGGGCTAGCACAGATACGCAGTATTTT. Its protein product is CASSPGQGASTDTQYF.

The chain joins TRBV6-5 to TRBJ1-6; 8 bases match TRBD1. The CDR3 loop spans 15 amino acids. V shed 5 bases and J 9 bases; nucleotides not matched to a gene: 9. Germline CDR1 and CDR2: MNHEY and SVGAGI. CDR3 region: CASSQYRGSGSPLHF. The CDR3 DNA reads as TGTGCCAGCAGTCAATACAGGGGGTCCGGTTCACCCCTCCACTTT.

CDR3 DNA: TGTGCCAGCAGCTTCAGTCCAGGGGGCAGTGCGGAGACCCAGTACTTC. It translates to CASSFSPGGSAETQYF. The gene calls are TRBV7-8 and TRBJ2-5; 8 nucleotides match TRBD1. CDR1 is SGHVS, CDR2 FQNEAQ, per germline. The junction had 11 bases not matched to a gene; V was cut back by 3 bases and J by 5 bases. The CDR3 is made up of 16 amino acids.

The chain has TRBV5-8 and TRBJ2-2; D is undetermined. CDR1 and CDR2 from the germline V gene are SGHTS and YDEGEE. V lost 2 bases, J lost 11 bases, and 10 bases lay in between. The CDR3 length is 12 residues. CDR3 residues: CASSFFLVELFF. CDR3 in DNA: TGTGCCAGCAGCTTTTTTCTAGTAGAGCTGTTTTTT. The full variable domain, in which reference TRBV5-8 and TRBJ2-2 provide the parts outside the CDR3, is EAGVTQSPTHLIKTRGQQATLRCSPISGHTSVYWYQQALGLGLQFLLWYDEGEERNRGNFPPRFSGRQFPNYSSELNVNALELEDSALYLCASSFFLVELFFGEGSRLTVL.

The gene calls are TRBV6-4 and TRBJ2-2, with 10 nucleotides matching TRBD2. The CDR3 contains 14 residues. J was trimmed by 5 bases and V by 8 bases; bases with no gene match: 5. Per the germline V gene, CDR1 is MRHNA and CDR2 is SNTAGT. CDR3 DNA sequence: TGTGCCAGCTCTAGCGGGAGAAATACCGGGGAGCTGTTTTTT. It codes for CASSSGRNTGELFF.